The clone carrying this TCR beta chain was observed a handful of times. What it recognizes is unknown. The assay was immunoSEQ multiplex PCR, and TCRdb's table has in-frame clones only and misses some. The sample has tens of thousands of clones, 65% to 80% seen once. Following a roughly eleven-day culture, CD4+ T cells were purified. The authors replaced half the medium with IL-2 medium on days 3 and 7. This specimen belongs to a study of vaccination effects on CD4 cells after COVID-19. V was pared by 3 bases and J by 3 bases, with 21 bases between. The CDR3 length is 18 residues. Germline V gene data show CDR1 as LGHNA and CDR2 as YNFKEQ.

This receptor was identified in a human donor who received a COVID-19 vaccine. The specimen comprised CD4+ T cells from PBMCs cultured without peptide, sampled before COVID-19 vaccination. The rearrangement joins TRBV4-2 to TRBJ1-5, with D tentatively TRBD1 (5 bases). CDR3 loop: CASSHPRGSTTLNQPQHF. The CDR3 DNA follows: TGTGCCAGCAGCCACCCCCGGGGCTCTACTACCCTCAATCAGCCCCAGCATTTT.